The 5 T cell receptor beta chains below come from one sample, sequenced in a study of CD8 T cells in Susac syndrome. When the RNA was reverse transcribed, random hexamers were used with an input of about 0.5 to 1 ug. TCRdb re-analysed the immunoSEQ multiplex PCR reads in MiXCR, keeping a single row per CDR3 protein. This table holds 200,000 to 250,000 distinct CDR3 sequences, approximately 94% found once. Specimen: CD4+ T cells from PBMCs. The origin of the receptors is a human donor with Susac syndrome.

CDR3 amino acids: CSVRQGREATEAFF. The DNA for the CDR3 is TGCAGCGTTCGACAGGGACGAGAGGCCACTGAAGCTTTCTTT. The chain carries TRBV29-1 and TRBJ1-1; TRBD1 matches 7 bases. Trimming cost V 5 bases and J 4 bases; bases outside gene matches: 10. The germline gives CDR1 SQVTM, CDR2 ANQGSEA. This CDR3 contains 14 residues.

This CDR3 reads CASSHPGSDYHEQYF. CDR3 coding DNA: TGCGCCAGCAGCCACCCGGGATCAGATTACCACGAGCAGTACTTC. This chain uses TRBV5-1 with TRBJ2-7; D may be TRBD2 (5 bases). Germline-derived CDR1 and CDR2 are SGHRS and YFSETQ. V lost 4 bases to trimming and J lost 5 bases, with 19 bases between them. This CDR3 region has 15 residues.

The chain recombines TRBV20-1 with TRBJ2-3, with 10 nucleotides matching TRBD2. The CDR3 length is 14 residues. J was trimmed by 0 bases and V by 6 bases; bases with no gene match: 3. The germline gives CDR1 DFQATT, CDR2 SNEGSKA (reference sequence). The CDR3 region has the DNA TGCAGTGCGCGGACTAGCGGAAGCACAGATACGCAGTATTTT. Encoded protein: CSARTSGSTDTQYF.

The rearrangement links TRBV5-5 to TRBJ2-7; the D call may be TRBD1 or TRBD2 (6 bases each). This CDR3 region has 17 residues. The V gene lost 1 base and the J gene lost 7 bases, with 24 bases spanning the gap. Germline V gene sequence: CDR1 SGHKS, CDR2 YYEKEE (reference sequence). The CDR3 loop is CASSLMSTGARVKEQYF. As DNA, the CDR3 is TGTGCCAGCAGCTTGATGTCGACGGGGGCGCGAGTAAAAGAGCAGTACTTC.

Here the CDR3 DNA reads TGCGCCAGCAGCCAAGATATCCAGCGGTCCACAGATACGCAGTATTTT. This sequence encodes CASSQDIQRSTDTQYF. The V and J genes are TRBV4-1 and TRBJ2-3; D is possibly TRBD2 (5 bases). The germline gives CDR1 MGHRA, CDR2 YSYEKL. The CDR3 is 16 residues long. V lost 0 bases, J lost 2 bases, and 12 bases lay in between.